This T cell receptor (beta chain) emerged from a study of T cells in Graves' hyperthyroidism and ophthalmopathy. What was amplified from RNA transcripts were TCR beta CDR3 regions. Using the HTBI primer set, a first-round RT-PCR was run on the TCR CDR3. MiXCR was run by TCRdb on the multiplex PCR reads, yielding one entry per CDR3 protein. The sample contains fewer than 650,000 distinct CDR3 sequences, 40% to 50% of which appear only once. For this clonotype: Its target is not known.

Study-level results: Onset of ophthalmopathy came a median roughly 6.9 months after the model predicted it.

Germline CDR1 is SGHNT and CDR2 is YYREEE (reference sequence). The V gene lost 1 base and the J gene lost 4 bases, with 12 bases spanning the gap. This CDR3 contains 15 residues. Sequencing was carried out using peripheral blood or thyroid tissue (not recorded which). The source of this sequence is an adult woman with Graves' disease, either hyperthyroidism or ophthalmopathy (not recorded which). V and J are TRBV5-4 and TRBJ1-5; a possible D gene is TRBD1 (5 bases). CDR3 amino acids: CASSLQGVANQPQHF. The CDR3 coding sequence is TGTGCCAGCAGCTTGCAGGGTGTTGCGAATCAGCCCCAGCATTTT.